This is a list of T cell receptor beta chains from one sample in a study of kidney transplant recipient with SARS-CoV-2 infection. TCRdb redid the calling of the reads with MiXCR, one entry per CDR3 protein. The data show about 250,000 distinct CDR3 sequences, less than 35% seen once. Sequencing was performed on a blood sample, taken at baseline and around day 120 from a kidney transplant recipient. The source is a male patient between 25 and 39 years old who had COVID-19 and was a kidney transplant recipient. A subset of T cells may come from the graft donor. CDR3s include the opening cysteine and the closing phenylalanine or tryptophan. A D gene is named only where the DNA matches it firmly. Size tells how often a clone was seen (once, few, many) or the class of an expanded clone, and some rows leave it out.

d_call j_call v_call clone_size cdr3_nt cdr3_aa
- TRBJ1-2 TRBV25-1 - TGTGCCAGCAGTGACGGCGGAGAACTGGGAAAGACCTATGGCTACACCTTC CASSDGGELGKTYGYTF
TRBD2 TRBJ2-7 TRBV20-1 many TGCAGTGCTAGACTACTAGCGGGAGGGCCTCGGGACGAGCAGTACTTC CSARLLAGGPRDEQYF
- TRBJ1-5 TRBV29-1 many TGCAGCGTGAGGGGTGGGGGCCAGCCCCAGCATTTT CSVRGGGQPQHF
- TRBJ1-2 TRBV10-1 many TGCGCCAGCAGTGGTTCGTTAAGATCGCGAAAGACCTATGGCTACACCTTC CASSGSLRSRKTYGYTF
- TRBJ1-2 TRBV23-1 many TGCGCCAGCAGTCATCGTGGGCTACGCAGAAAGACCTATGGCTACACCTTC CASSHRGLRRKTYGYTF
- TRBJ1-1 TRBV6-1 many TGTGCCAGCAGTGACCCCCAGGGAGGGGGGAACACTGAAGCTTTCTTT CASSDPQGGGNTEAFF
- TRBJ1-1 TRBV15 many TGTGCCACCAGCACCCTAGGGGGTGAAGCTTTCTTT CATSTLGGEAFF
- TRBJ2-5 TRBV3-1 many TGTGCCAGCAGCTCGCTATTTCCCATTTCTTTCTCTGAGACCCAGTACTTC CASSSLFPISFSETQYF
- TRBJ1-2 TRBV28 many TGTGCCAGCAGTTTAGGCTGGACGGCAACCTATGGCTACACCTTC CASSLGWTATYGYTF
- TRBJ1-2 TRBV4-3 many TGCGCCAGCAGCATCGTACGAGGACGTCGAAAGACCTATGGCTACACCTTC CASSIVRGRRKTYGYTF
- TRBJ2-6 TRBV27 many TGTGCCAGCAGTTTATCGTTCCAGTCTGGGGCCAACGTCCTGACTTTC CASSLSFQSGANVLTF
- TRBJ1-4 TRBV19 - TGTGCCAGTAGTACCACCACAGGGTGGGACGAAAAACTGTTTTTT CASSTTTGWDEKLFF
TRBD2 TRBJ2-4 TRBV28 - TGTGCCAGCAGCTCAGGGACTAGCGGAAACATTCAGTGCTTC CASSSGTSGNIQCF
- TRBJ1-2 TRBV5-3 many TGTGCCAGAGTTGGTAGAGTGGTGAGAAAGACCTATGGCTACACCTTC CARVGRVVRKTYGYTF
- TRBJ2-5 TRBV3-1 - TGTGCCAGCAGCGATGAATCTCCCATTTCTTTCTCTGAGACCCAGTACTTC CASSDESPISFSETQYF
- TRBJ1-1 TRBV7-8 many TGTGCCAGCAGCCCCTATCAGGTTAACACTGAAGCTTTCTTT CASSPYQVNTEAFF
- TRBJ2-1 TRBV5-4 many TGTGCCAGCAGCAAGGGCTACAATGAGCAGTTCTTC CASSKGYNEQFF
TRBD2 TRBJ2-7 TRBV15 many TGTGCCACCAGCAGAGACCGGGGGGGGCCCTACGAGCAGTACTTC CATSRDRGGPYEQYF
- TRBJ2-1 TRBV20-1 many TGCAGTGCTAGAGAGGAAGGGGGGATTAGCAATGAGCAGTTCTTC CSAREEGGISNEQFF
- TRBJ1-4 TRBV6-6 many TGTGCCAGCAGTTCCCCCGCTGAAAAACTGTTTTTT CASSSPAEKLFF
- TRBJ1-2 TRBV16 many TGTGCCAGCAGCGGCTGTAGGGTCGTTAGAAAGACCTATGGCTACACCTTC CASSGCRVVRKTYGYTF
- TRBJ2-3 TRBV4-1 - TGCGCCAGCAGCCAAGGCCCAGGGGTGATAGATACGCAGTATTTT CASSQGPGVIDTQYF
TRBD2 TRBJ2-1 TRBV27 many TGTGCCAGCAGTTCGGGACTAGCGAGCTACAATGAGCAGTTCTTC CASSSGLASYNEQFF
TRBD2 TRBJ2-2 TRBV4-3 many TGCGCCAGCAGCCCGACCGAGGGAGGGGACACCGGGGAGCTGTTTTTT CASSPTEGGDTGELFF
TRBD1 TRBJ1-1 TRBV29-1 many TGCAGCGTCGACGAAACAGGGGACACTGAAGCTTTCTTT CSVDETGDTEAFF
- TRBJ1-2 TRBV7-7 many TGTGCCAGCAGCGTGTGTCGTAAGTGCCGAAAGACCTATGGCTACACCTTC CASSVCRKCRKTYGYTF
TRBD1 TRBJ2-6 TRBV30 once TGTGCCCGGAGTGGCTCAAACAGGGGGGTCTTCTCTGGGGCCAACGTCCTGACTTTC CARSGSNRGVFSGANVLTF
- TRBJ2-1 TRBV29-1 - TGCAGCGTTGACGGACCCATCTCCTACAATGAGCAGTTCTTC CSVDGPISYNEQFF
- TRBJ2-2 TRBV28 many TGTGCCAGCAGTCCTCCACGTCAGGGGGGGTCGTACACCGGGGAGCTGTTTTTT CASSPPRQGGSYTGELFF
- TRBJ2-7 TRBV3-1 many TGTGCCAGCAGCCAAGATCTGCAGGAGCCCTACGAGCAGTACTTC CASSQDLQEPYEQYF
- TRBJ1-3 TRBV12-3/TRBV12-4 many TGTGCCAGCAGTCCGTCCCAGGGGTTCGGAAACACCATATATTTT CASSPSQGFGNTIYF
- TRBJ1-2 TRBV10-2 many TGTGCCAGCAGCAGGAGCGGAACAAGCAGAAAGACCTATGGCTACACCTTC CASSRSGTSRKTYGYTF
- TRBJ1-5 TRBV28 many TGTGCCACCGATGGACAGTCCAATCAGCCCCAGCATTTT CATDGQSNQPQHF
TRBD2 TRBJ2-1 TRBV2 few TGTGCCAGCAGTGATACACCGGGACTAGCACACCAGGACAATGAGCAGTTCTTC CASSDTPGLAHQDNEQFF
- TRBJ2-3 TRBV10-3 - TGTGCCGTCAGTGATCCTTCCGCAGGAGGAGGCACAGATACGCAGTATTTT CAVSDPSAGGGTDTQYF
TRBD2 TRBJ2-2 TRBV12-3/TRBV12-4 many TGTGCCAGCAGTTTAAAGCAGGGAGGGACCGGGGAGCTGTTTTTT CASSLKQGGTGELFF
- TRBJ1-2 TRBV4-3 many TGCGCCAGCAGCACTTGTAAAGGACGTCGAAAGACCTATGGCTACACCTTC CASSTCKGRRKTYGYTF
- TRBJ2-5 TRBV5-4 many TGTGCCAGCAGCTCCACCGGGGAGACCCAGTACTTC CASSSTGETQYF